The 24 T cell receptor beta chains presented below share a single source sample, sequenced in a study of CD8 T cells in ankylosing spondylitis. Study-level points and caveats: Seemingly distinctive of ankylosing spondylitis blood was a TCR beta motif formed by eight highly homologous variants.

These receptors' targets are unknown. TCRdb passed the 5' RACE reads through MiXCR, listing each CDR3 protein once. The table shows around 770,000 distinct CDR3 sequences, with approximately 10% occurring only once. What was sequenced was blood, either unsorted or a sorted T cell fraction (not recorded which). The receptors come from a male donor with ankylosing spondylitis.

This clonotype was picked up many times. This chain uses TRBV12-3 or TRBV12-4 with TRBJ1-2; perhaps TRBD1 as D (6 bases). V shed 7 bases and J shed 7 bases, with 22 bases lying between them. The CDR3 length is 15 residues. CDR3 protein: CASTFWGDRQGGYTF. The CDR3 DNA is TGTGCCAGCACCTTTTGGGGAGACAGGCAGGGTGGCTACACCTTC.

This clonotype has a handful of counts. The chain combines TRBV7-2 with TRBJ2-2; no clear D. The CDR3 runs to 13 residues. Germline loops: CDR1 SGHTA, CDR2 FQGNSA. V lost 3 bases to trimming and J lost 3 bases, with 5 bases between them. CDR3 protein: CASSFLHTGELFF. The CDR3 DNA reads as TGTGCCAGCAGCTTTTTACACACCGGGGAGCTGTTTTTT.

This clonotype was seen only a few times. J is TRBJ2-7 and V is TRBV28; 8 nucleotides match TRBD1. J lost 6 bases, V lost 5 bases, and 12 bases had no gene match. The CDR3 extends over 15 amino acids. CDR1 is MDHEN and CDR2 is SYDVKM in the germline V gene. DNA of the CDR3: TGTGCCAGCAGTATCTTGACAGGGGAAATCGGCGAGCAGTACTTC. Translated, it gives CASSILTGEIGEQYF.

This clonotype has ten or more counts. The V and J genes are TRBV20-1 and TRBJ2-3; either TRBD1 or TRBD2 may fit D (5 bases each). The length of the CDR3 is 13 residues. The germline V gene encodes CDR1 DFQATT and CDR2 SNEGSKA (reference sequence). V dropped 5 bases and J dropped 3 bases, with 12 bases sitting between them. CDR3 protein: CSALEWGTDTQYF. The CDR3 DNA follows: TGCAGTGCTCTAGAGTGGGGGACAGATACGCAGTATTTT.

This clonotype was detected only a few times. This sequence joins TRBV20-1 and TRBJ1-1; D remains ambiguous. CDR3 length: 11 amino acids. Trimming removed 2 bases from V and 5 bases from J, with 6 bases in between. CDR1 is DFQATT and CDR2 is SNEGSKA in the germline V gene (reference sequence). The CDR3 nucleotides are TGCAGTGCTAGAACGGGGACTGAAGCTTTCTTT. Translating it yields CSARTGTEAFF.

There are a few counts of this clonotype. The CDR3 DNA is TGTGCCAGCAGACCTAACCGAGGGCCCACCGGGGAGCTGTTTTTT. It codes for CASRPNRGPTGELFF. The J gene is TRBJ2-2, the V gene TRBV7-9; D perhaps matches TRBD2 (5 bases). Trimming shortened V by 6 bases and J by 4 bases, and 15 bases separated the two germline ends. The CDR3 spans 15 residues. Germline CDR1 is SEHNR and CDR2 is FQNEAQ (reference sequence).

There are many counts of this clonotype. This rearrangement joins TRBV29-1 to TRBJ2-5, with no clear D. Trimming cost V 2 bases and J 6 bases, with 13 bases left between them. The CDR3 covers 13 residues. Germline V CDR1 and CDR2: SQVTM, ANQGSEA. CDR3 in amino acids: CSVEFGLRKTQYF. CDR3 nucleotides: TGCAGCGTTGAATTCGGCCTGCGTAAGACCCAGTACTTC.

This clonotype turned up a few times. The J gene is TRBJ2-3, the V gene TRBV6-1, with D perhaps given as TRBD1 or TRBD2 (6 bases each). V was pared by 5 bases and J by 1 base, with 13 bases between. The germline V gene encodes CDR1 MNHNS and CDR2 SASEGT. The CDR3 totals 15 residues. CDR3 in amino acids: CASSRGRPGTDTQYF. Here the CDR3 DNA reads TGTGCCAGCAGTCGGGGGCGCCCCGGCACAGATACGCAGTATTTT.

This clonotype was recorded many times. The gene calls are TRBV6-1 and TRBJ1-1, with D unresolved. CDR1 is MNHNS and CDR2 is SASEGT in the germline V gene. This CDR3 is 13 amino acids long. V lost 6 bases, J lost 6 bases, and 14 bases lay in between. CDR3 bases: TGTGCCAGCAGCCTCGGACTGTTCGCTGAAGCTTTCTTT. Protein sequence: CASSLGLFAEAFF.

This clonotype was found many times. J is TRBJ2-2 and V is TRBV7-2; TRBD2 might be the D (6 bases). The CDR3 loop spans 16 amino acids. Trimming pared 4 bases from V and 4 bases from J, leaving 16 bases between. From germline, CDR1 is SGHTA and CDR2 FQGNSA. This chain's CDR3 is CASSSGPGTGTGELFF. The DNA of the CDR3 is TGTGCCAGCAGCTCAGGGCCGGGGACTGGCACCGGGGAGCTGTTTTTT.

This clonotype was seen a handful of times. The chain couples TRBV29-1 to TRBJ1-5; TRBD1 might be the D (5 bases). The V end was cut by 4 bases, the J end by 2 bases, with 12 bases between. Per the germline V gene, CDR1 is SQVTM and CDR2 is ANQGSEA. The CDR3 is 14 residues long. CDR3 nucleotide sequence: TGCAGCGTTGGTTCCGGGGCCGGCAATCAGCCCCAGCATTTT. Translating gives CSVGSGAGNQPQHF.

The V gene is TRBV20-1, the J gene TRBJ1-6; 7 bases match TRBD1. Germline CDR1 reads DFQATT; CDR2 reads SNEGSKA (reference sequence). V gave up 7 bases and J gave up 7 bases; unmatched junction bases: 7. The length of the CDR3 is 13 residues. CDR3 region: CSGTTGVNSPLHF. Here the CDR3 DNA reads TGCAGTGGGACAACAGGGGTAAATTCACCCCTCCACTTT.

In its sample, this clonotype was seen many times. This chain uses TRBV18 with TRBJ2-1, with a possible D match to TRBD2 (6 bases). CDR1 is KGHSH and CDR2 is LQKENI in the germline V gene. Trimming stripped 8 bases from V and 0 bases from J, with 11 bases between. This CDR3 contains 14 residues. CDR3 in amino acids: CASSPTSSYNEQFF. CDR3 nucleotide sequence: TGTGCCAGCAGCCCGACTAGCTCCTACAATGAGCAGTTCTTC.

The J gene is TRBJ1-2, the V gene TRBV12-3 or TRBV12-4; D is unresolved. V was trimmed by 1 base and J by 3 bases, leaving 3 bases between them. The CDR3 sequence is 12 residues long. CDR3 nucleotides: TGTGCCAGCAGTTTAGATCACTATGGCTACACCTTC. Translating it yields CASSLDHYGYTF.

This clonotype has more than one count but fewer than ten. This chain joins TRBV27 and TRBJ2-2; D is undetermined. V was cut by 3 bases and J by 2 bases, with 22 bases left in between. CDR3 length: 19 residues. Looked up from germline, CDR1 is MNHEY and CDR2 is SMNVEV (reference sequence). The CDR3 reads CASSLSSRFGTFNTGELFF. The CDR3 bases are TGTGCCAGCAGTTTGTCTTCTAGGTTTGGAACCTTTAACACCGGGGAGCTGTTTTTT.

Only a few counts were recorded for this clonotype. The V gene is TRBV5-4, the J gene TRBJ2-7; TRBD1 matches at 9 bases. Looked up from germline, CDR1 is SGHNT and CDR2 is YYREEE (reference sequence). The CDR3 covers 17 residues. Germline trimming cut 0 bases from V and 0 bases from J; bases unmatched to any gene: 7. The CDR3 reads CASSLVVTGGRSYEQYF. The CDR3 bases are TGTGCCAGCAGCTTGGTCGTGACAGGGGGTCGCTCCTACGAGCAGTACTTC.

The V and J genes are TRBV4-2 and TRBJ1-1; tentatively, D is TRBD1 (5 bases). Trimming left V 2 bases short and J 10 bases short, with 17 bases between. Germline lookup yields CDR1 LGHNA and CDR2 YNFKEQ. This CDR3 contains 14 residues. The CDR3 here is CASSQTSSRGVAFF. The CDR3 DNA reads TGTGCCAGCAGCCAAACCTCCTCCCGAGGGGTAGCTTTCTTT.

The chain couples TRBV20-1 to TRBJ2-7; TRBD1 aligns across 7 bases. V gave up 0 bases and J gave up 1 base; unmatched junction bases: 6. Germline V CDR1 and CDR2: DFQATT, SNEGSKA (reference sequence). The CDR3 runs to 15 residues. The CDR3, as DNA: TGCAGTGCTAGAGACACAGGGGCCCAATCCTACGAGCAGTACTTC. This codes for CSARDTGAQSYEQYF.

This clonotype was observed a handful of times. The CDR3 DNA sequence: TGTGCCAGCAGCTTGGAAGTCCACGCTGAAGCTTTCTTT. Translating gives CASSLEVHAEAFF. V is TRBV5-4 and J is TRBJ1-1; D not certain. Germline CDR1 is SGHNT and CDR2 is YYREEE (reference sequence). V lost 0 bases and J lost 6, with 9 bases in between. The CDR3 extends over 13 amino acids. Combining the CDR3 with reference TRBV5-4 and TRBJ1-1 gives the whole variable domain ETGVTQSPTHLIKTRGQQVTLRCSSQSGHNTVSWYQQALGQGPQFIFQYYREEENGRGNFPPRFSGLQFPNYSSELNVNALELDDSALYLCASSLEVHAEAFFGQGTRLTVV.

This clonotype was recorded a few times. The chain recombines TRBV18 with TRBJ2-3; TRBD2 might be the D (6 bases). Germline assignment: CDR1 KGHSH and CDR2 LQKENI. Trimming took 5 bases from V and 5 from J, leaving 17 bases between them. The CDR3 runs 15 residues. In DNA, the CDR3 is TGTGCCAGCTCAACCGGGACTCTTACTGGAGATACGCAGTATTTT. Amino acid sequence: CASSTGTLTGDTQYF.

The genes are TRBV20-1 and TRBJ2-4, with a tentative D call TRBD1 (7 bases). The CDR3 is 12 amino acids. V lost 6 bases and J lost 8, with 14 bases in between. CDR1 DFQATT and CDR2 SNEGSKA come from the germline V gene (reference sequence). This CDR3 reads CSAAQGEDIQYF. Written as DNA, the CDR3 is TGCAGTGCGGCGCAGGGGGAGGACATTCAGTACTTC.

Points on this clonotype: The junction shows a germline mismatch at one end, possibly a read error. V gene TRBV6-5 combines with J gene TRBJ2-7; the match to TRBD2 covers 14 bases. CDR1 is MNHEY and CDR2 is SVGAGI in the germline V gene. The CDR3 sequence is 15 residues long. The CDR3 is CASSYSGLAGGEQYF. CDR3 bases: TGTGCCAGCAGCTACTCTGGACTAGCGGGAGGCGAGCAGTACTTC.

V and J are TRBV20-1 and TRBJ1-5, with a weak D call TRBD1 (5 bases). The CDR3 consists of 12 residues. Trimming removed 6 bases at V and 11 bases at J, with 17 bases between. Germline CDR1 reads DFQATT; CDR2 reads SNEGSKA (reference sequence). Here the CDR3 DNA reads TGCAGTGCCAGTAGGGGCCGAAGTTCCCAGCATTTT. Translation: CSASRGRSSQHF.

In its sample, this clonotype was seen a few times. The chain employs TRBV20-1 and TRBJ2-3; 12 bases fit TRBD2. The CDR3 sequence is 17 residues long. Germline V CDR1 and CDR2: DFQATT, SNEGSKA (reference sequence). Trimming took 3 bases from V and 3 from J; bases not matched to a gene: 10. The CDR3 reads CSARPFPTSGRTDTQYF. The CDR3 region has the DNA TGCAGTGCTAGGCCCTTCCCGACTAGCGGGAGAACAGATACGCAGTATTTT.